This TCR beta chain was identified in a study of shared clonotypes between healthy human individuals. Whole-study results and caveats: It was only blood that was sampled, and tissue repertoires likely differ. Only a few donors were included, so the genetic and exposure-history diversity represented was limited. Despite large depth, rarefaction showed incomplete sorted-subset sequencing. Around 5% was the fraction of naive CD4 clonotypes found shared across several donors.

TCRdb's table, derived via immunoSEQ multiplex PCR, lists solely in-frame clones and lacks some. The table includes about 2.1 million clones, 90% to 95% detected once. CD45RO-negative CD8 cells positively selected for CCR7 made up the naive population, which excluded terminally differentiated effector memory CD45RA+ cells. V lost 0 bases, J lost 1 base, and 4 bases lay in between. This CDR3 is built from 13 residues. The germline CDR1 and CDR2 sequences are SGHRS and YFSETQ. This clone was observed a handful of times. Its antigen remains unknown. Other DNA sequences in this sample translate to the same CDR3.

The TCR originated in a man younger than 35 in good health. Some clones in this sample may be carry-over from other donors' samples. The rearrangement joins TRBV5-1 to TRBJ1-1; no clear D. The specimen was naive CD8+ T cells from PBMCs. The DNA of the CDR3 is TGCGCCAGCAGCTTGGGAGGGAACACTGAAGCTTTCTTT. It encodes CASSLGGNTEAFF.